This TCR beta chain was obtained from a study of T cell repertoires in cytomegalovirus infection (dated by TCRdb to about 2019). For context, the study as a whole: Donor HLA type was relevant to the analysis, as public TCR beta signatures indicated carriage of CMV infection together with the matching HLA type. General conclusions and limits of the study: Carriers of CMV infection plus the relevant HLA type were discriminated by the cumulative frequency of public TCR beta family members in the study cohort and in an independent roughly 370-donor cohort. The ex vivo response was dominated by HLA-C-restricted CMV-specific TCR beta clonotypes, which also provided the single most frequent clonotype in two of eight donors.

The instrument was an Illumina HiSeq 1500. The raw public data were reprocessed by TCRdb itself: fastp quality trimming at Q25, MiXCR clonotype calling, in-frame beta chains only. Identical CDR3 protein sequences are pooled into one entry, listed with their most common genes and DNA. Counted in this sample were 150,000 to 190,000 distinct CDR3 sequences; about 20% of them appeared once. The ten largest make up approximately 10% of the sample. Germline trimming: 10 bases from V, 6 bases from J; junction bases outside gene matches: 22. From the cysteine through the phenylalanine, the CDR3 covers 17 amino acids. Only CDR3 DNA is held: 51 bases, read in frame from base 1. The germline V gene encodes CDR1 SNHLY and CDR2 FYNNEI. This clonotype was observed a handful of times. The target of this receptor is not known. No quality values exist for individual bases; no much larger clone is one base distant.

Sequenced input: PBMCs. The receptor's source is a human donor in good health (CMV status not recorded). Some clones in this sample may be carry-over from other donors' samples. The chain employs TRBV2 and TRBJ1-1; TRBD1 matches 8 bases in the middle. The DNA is TGTGCCACCATCAGAGACAGGGGTTCCTTCAGAATGGCTGAAGCTTTCTTT. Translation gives CATIRDRGSFRMAEAFF.